This T cell receptor (beta chain) was sequenced in a study of blood T cell repertoires in COVID-19. As for the study in general: Samples came from the United States, Italy and Spain, spanning acute and convalescent COVID-19. T cells, B-cell-depleted T cells, or PBMCs provided the cDNA or gDNA that served as material.

How the authors handled the data: Estimation of nucleated cell counts relied on the amplification of reference gene primers. Sequencing used immunoSEQ multiplex PCR; TCRdb keeps in-frame clones, though not all of them. V and J calls and clone size are those listed in that table; D and trimming were worked out from the DNA. Of under 150,000 clones in the sample, around 83% are singletons; the top ten hold about 9.5%. This clonotype was sampled from a middle-aged man with active or convalescent COVID-19. Sample: peripheral blood.

The CDR3 here is CAWSRQGYGNTIYF. The CDR3 DNA sequence: TGTGCCTGGAGCCGTCAGGGGTATGGAAACACCATATATTTT. The V call is TRBV30, the J call TRBJ1-3; weak D call: TRBD1 (6 bases). CDR1 and CDR2 from the germline V gene are GTSNPN and SVGIG (reference sequence). Trimming shortened V by 3 bases and J by 3 bases, and 12 bases separated the two germline ends. This CDR3 region has 14 residues.